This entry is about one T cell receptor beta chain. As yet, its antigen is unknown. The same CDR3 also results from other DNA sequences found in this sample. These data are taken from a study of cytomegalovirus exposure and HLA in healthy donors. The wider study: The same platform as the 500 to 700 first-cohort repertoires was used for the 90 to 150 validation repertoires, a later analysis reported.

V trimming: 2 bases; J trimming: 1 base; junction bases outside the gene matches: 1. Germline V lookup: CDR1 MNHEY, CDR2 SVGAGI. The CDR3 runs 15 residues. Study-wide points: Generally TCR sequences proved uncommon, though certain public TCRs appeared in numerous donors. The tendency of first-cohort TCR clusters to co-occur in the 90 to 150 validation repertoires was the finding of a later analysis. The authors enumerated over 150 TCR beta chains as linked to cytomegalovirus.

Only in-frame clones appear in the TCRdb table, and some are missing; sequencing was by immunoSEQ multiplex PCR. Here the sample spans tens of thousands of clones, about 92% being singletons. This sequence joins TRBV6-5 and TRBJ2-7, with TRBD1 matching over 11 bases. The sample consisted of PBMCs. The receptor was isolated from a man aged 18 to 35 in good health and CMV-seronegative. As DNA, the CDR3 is TGTGCCAGCAGTTACCGGGACAGGGGGTCCTACGAGCAGTACTTC. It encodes CASSYRDRGSYEQYF.